The 14 T cell receptor beta chains presented below share a single source sample, sequenced in a study of T cells expressing NK-cell markers. TCRdb reprocessed the 5' RACE reads and reports one entry per CDR3 protein, with no DNA. In total, the table holds some 190,000 distinct CDR3 sequences. Sequenced: blood T cells: a sorted CD56 or NKG2C T cell subset, CD4+ or CD8+ T cells, or bulk PBMC T cells (not recorded which). The origin of the receptors is a man aged 18-75 years in good health.

This chain connects TRBV2 to TRBJ2-5; without DNA, the TCRdb call of TRBD1 cannot be checked. Germline V gene sequence: CDR1 SNHLY, CDR2 FYNNEI. The CDR3 is made up of 17 amino acids. The CDR3 loop reads CASGTIGGGRLQETQYF.

This rearrangement joins TRBV7-6 to TRBJ2-1; TCRdb calls TRBD2, which cannot be checked without DNA. This CDR3 is built from 13 residues. Germline-derived CDR1 and CDR2 are SGHVS and FNYEAQ. CDR3 region: CASSASVYNEQFF. The variable domain in full, with the rest retrieved from reference TRBV7-6 and TRBJ2-1, is GAGVSQSPRYKVTKRGQDVALRCDPISGHVSLYWYRQALGQGPEFLTYFNYEAQQDKSGLPNDRFSAERPEGSISTLTIQRTEQRDSAMYRCASSASVYNEQFFGPGTRLTVL.

CDR3 loop: CATSDLTWGVDPYSTDTQYF. This chain joins TRBV24-1 and TRBJ2-3; TCRdb returns TRBD1, unconfirmable since there is no DNA. Germline loops: CDR1 KGHDR, CDR2 SFDVKD. The CDR3 has 20 residues.

The V gene is TRBV27, the J gene TRBJ2-1; TCRdb picks TRBD2, but there is no DNA to check that call. Germline values: CDR1 MNHEY, CDR2 SMNVEV (reference sequence). The CDR3 is 16 residues long. This chain's CDR3 is CASSFGRGGLYNEQFF.

The chain is built from TRBV10-3 and TRBJ1-5; as DNA is missing, the TRBD1 call by TCRdb cannot be tested. The length of the CDR3 is 16 residues. The germline V gene encodes CDR1 ENHRY and CDR2 SYGVKD. CDR3 sequence reads: CAISESIWGGNQPQHF.

The chain carries TRBV12-3 or TRBV12-4 and TRBJ1-3; TCRdb proposes TRBD1, but this gene call is untestable without DNA. CDR3 size: 14 residues. CDR3 loop: CASSPRISGNTIYF.

The chain carries TRBV6-1 and TRBJ2-2; TCRdb outputs TRBD2, but without DNA this stays unchecked. Germline V gene data show CDR1 as MNHNS and CDR2 as SASEGT. This CDR3 has 14 residues. The CDR3 here is CASRKAAGTGELFF.

This chain links TRBV5-1 with TRBJ1-1. Germline lookup yields CDR1 SGHRS and CDR2 YFSETQ. The CDR3 has 12 amino acids. The CDR3 reads CASSSGSVEAFF.

CDR3 region: CSANRQGAYPVDEQFF. V is TRBV20-1 and J is TRBJ2-1; TCRdb returns TRBD1, unconfirmable since there is no DNA. Germline values: CDR1 DFQATT, CDR2 SNEGSKA (reference sequence). The CDR3 has 16 residues.

The chain combines TRBV6-2 or TRBV6-3 with TRBJ2-1; the TCRdb call, TRBD2, lacks DNA for checking. Germline CDR1 reads MNHEY; CDR2 reads SVGEGT. The length of the CDR3 is 14 residues. The CDR3 reads CASSGLAPYNEQFF.

The V and J genes are TRBV6-1 and TRBJ2-5; the TRBD1 assignment by TCRdb is unverifiable without DNA. CDR1 is MNHNS, CDR2 SASEGT, per germline. The CDR3 runs to 15 residues. The CDR3 reads CASSPGQGSSETQYF.

The rearrangement links TRBV28 to TRBJ1-4. CDR1 is MDHEN and CDR2 is SYDVKM in the germline V gene. The CDR3 length is 13 residues. This CDR3 reads CASRDLRGEKLFF.

The chain couples TRBV4-1 to TRBJ1-6; TCRdb names TRBD1, which stays unverified in the absence of DNA. The CDR3 contains 15 residues. Germline V lookup: CDR1 MGHRA, CDR2 YSYEKL. CDR3 loop: CASSQAPTVKSPLHF.

This CDR3 reads CASSEGPTRTTYEQYF. V is TRBV2 and J is TRBJ2-7; TCRdb gives TRBD1 as the D gene, but with no DNA this cannot be confirmed. The V gene's germline CDR1 is SNHLY and CDR2 FYNNEI. The CDR3 loop spans 16 amino acids.